This TCR beta chain was obtained from a study of blood T cell repertoires in COVID-19 (dated by TCRdb to the early 2020s). For the wider study: Samples covering the acute and convalescent phases of COVID-19 were provided by collaborators in the United States, Italy and Spain. Samples were obtained from the ongoing ImmuneRACE study (first 160 participants) and from 1,200 or so subjects provided by 6 global collaborators. Where available, HLA class I and class II types were taken from metadata supplied by the sample provider and were not determined by assay-based typing. The repertoires were released in a freely available public database intended as a resource for research on the immune response to SARS-CoV-2. The prospective study material was composed of cDNA or gDNA derived from T cells, B-cell-depleted T cells, or PBMCs. The sample metadata nearly always contained a de-identified subject ID, COVID-19 status, age in years and sex. Deeply sampled blood TCRbeta repertoires from subjects exposed to, actively infected with, or recovered from COVID-19 were included in the dataset.

Reading from cysteine to phenylalanine, the CDR3 counts 14 amino acids. Solely the CDR3 DNA is kept, with 42 bases framed from the first base. The germline V end is reduced by 7 bases and the J end by 2 bases; junction bases left unmatched: 10. CDR1 GTSNPN and CDR2 SVGIG were looked up in the germline V gene (reference sequence). Findings and caveats that apply to the study as a whole: The quantity of clinical and demographic metadata differed by source and by participant and was supplied without curation.

TCRbeta CDR3 regions were amplified from genomic DNA by means of the immunoSEQ Assay, a bias-controlled multiplex PCR. Processing in the source paper ran as follows. The number of nucleated cells in each sample was estimated from the amplification of reference gene primers within the assay. To quantify the absolute abundance of each unique TCRbeta CDR3 rearrangement, sequence reads were collapsed and filtered. For each sample, productive Simpson clonality was calculated as the square root of Simpson's diversity index over productive rearrangements. Drawn from immuneACCESS, this table holds only the in-frame rearrangements with V and J called that TCRdb kept. Clones are partly lost; checked studies trace under half to an unresolved V gene and leave the rest unexplained. The V and J calls and clone size are taken from that table; D and trimming were inferred from the DNA. The sample table contains about 200,000 clones; only one count was recorded for roughly 90% of them. The top ten constitute about 8.8% of the sample.

Enrolling through a virtual design, the prospective study's participants ranged in age from about 18 to 100 years and lived across more than 20 United States geographic areas. To assign participants to cohorts, the prospective study relied on clinical history that participants themselves reported in a screening survey and a study questionnaire. ImmuneRACE Cohort 3 recovered participants were defined by two consecutive negative NP/OP PCR tests, healthcare professional clearance, or symptom resolution. In the prospective study, mobile phlebotomists collected whole blood, serum and a nasopharyngeal or oropharyngeal swab from each participant. Additional blood draws and questionnaires over an approximately 2-month period could optionally be provided by prospective study participants. Prospective study blood samples were shipped either frozen or at room temperature before DNA extraction. A word on this clone: Its antigen is not yet known. It has no much larger one-base neighbor in the sample; base qualities were not kept.

This receptor chain uses TRBV30 and TRBJ1-1; 7 of the junction bases match TRBD1. The specimen was PBMCs or T cells enriched from blood (not recorded which). This clonotype was obtained from a woman under 30 who had recovered from COVID-19. The CDR3 region has the sequence CASNRGEGNTEAFF. The DNA is as follows: TGTGCCTCAAACAGGGGAGAGGGAAACACTGAAGCTTTCTTT.